The clone carrying this T cell receptor beta chain was observed at least ten times. A single record per CDR3 protein comes from TCRdb applying MiXCR to the reads. This table holds hundreds of thousands of distinct CDR3 sequences, roughly a tenth found once. The data derive from a study of T cell repertoires in cytomegalovirus infection. Study as a whole: Signatures in public TCR beta sequences pointed to both CMV infection and matching HLA type.

This clonotype originated in a human donor in good health (CMV status not recorded). Some clones in this sample may be carry-over from other donors' samples. Sequences were obtained from PBMCs.

The CDR3: CSVTLSTDTQYF. The CDR3 DNA is TGCAGCGTTACGCTAAGCACAGATACGCAGTATTTT. This chain links TRBV29-1 with TRBJ2-3; D unresolved. Trimming removed 5 bases from V and 0 bases from J, with 6 bases in between. Per germline, CDR1 SQVTM and CDR2 ANQGSEA. There are 12 residues in the CDR3.